Each of the 7 T cell receptor beta chains below was sequenced from the same sample in a study of long-term antiretroviral therapy in people with HIV. Survey-level immunoSEQ v3.0 assays were run. TCRdb's copy holds only in-frame clones and misses some; the assay was immunoSEQ multiplex PCR. Here the sample spans roughly 25,000 clones, under 80% being singletons. The sequencing here drew on unsorted PBMCs, taken 0.5 years after starting antiretroviral therapy. These receptors came from a woman aged 40 to 55 with HIV.

This chain joins TRBV28 and TRBJ1-1; D is ambiguous. The length of the CDR3 is 15 residues. In germline, CDR1 is MDHEN, CDR2 SYDVKM. The V end was cut by 4 bases, the J end by 2 bases, with 14 bases between. The CDR3 is CASSSGSTANTEAFF. As DNA, the CDR3 is TGTGCCAGCAGTTCTGGTAGTACAGCAAACACTGAAGCTTTCTTT.

This rearrangement joins TRBV5-6 to TRBJ1-2; 11 bases map to TRBD1. Germline V gives CDR1 SGHDT, CDR2 YYEEEE. This CDR3 spans 15 amino acids. J was trimmed by 2 bases and V by 3 bases; bases with no gene match: 3. This CDR3 is CASSWGTGGNYGYTF. In DNA, the CDR3 is TGTGCCAGCAGCTGGGGGACAGGGGGGAACTATGGCTACACCTTC. Together with reference TRBV5-6 and TRBJ1-2, the CDR3 gives the full variable domain: DAGVTQSPTHLIKTRGQQVTLRCSPKSGHDTVSWYQQALGQGPQFIFQYYEEEERQRGNFPDRFSGHQFPNYSSELNVNALLLGDSALYLCASSWGTGGNYGYTFGSGTRLTVV.

The rearrangement uses TRBV7-6 and TRBJ2-5; 9 positions agree with TRBD2. Unmatched junction bases numbered 13, after V lost 3 bases and J lost 5 bases. CDR3 length: 17 amino acids. In germline, CDR1 is SGHVS, CDR2 FNYEAQ. In DNA, the CDR3 is TGTGCCAGCAGCTTGGGAACCGGGCGGGGGGGCCGGGAGACCCAGTACTTC. Amino acid sequence: CASSLGTGRGGRETQYF.

The chain combines TRBV11-2 with TRBJ2-2; D is unclear. V was cut by 0 bases and J by 7 bases, with 3 bases left in between. Germline V lookup: CDR1 SGHAT, CDR2 FQNNGV. The CDR3 runs 12 residues. DNA for the CDR3: TGTGCCAGCAGCTTAGAAGTCGGGGAGCTGTTTTTT. Translation: CASSLEVGELFF.

This chain uses TRBV18 with TRBJ2-7, with 7 bases that match TRBD1. The germline gives CDR1 KGHSH, CDR2 LQKENI. Trimming removed 0 bases from V and 5 bases from J; junction bases left unmatched: 7. The CDR3 is made up of 15 amino acids. The CDR3 loop is CASSPPVTGMNEQYF. The DNA of the CDR3 is TGTGCCAGCTCACCACCGGTGACAGGGATGAACGAGCAGTACTTC.

The V and J genes are TRBV6-5 and TRBJ2-7; D uncertain. The CDR3 sequence is 13 residues long. From germline, CDR1 is MNHEY and CDR2 SVGAGI. Trimming shortened V by 0 bases and J by 3 bases, and 6 bases separated the two germline ends. CDR3 residues: CASSYSTLYEQYF. CDR3 bases: TGTGCCAGCAGTTACTCGACACTCTACGAGCAGTACTTC.

The J gene is TRBJ2-1, the V gene TRBV15; D remains ambiguous. Trimming pared 0 bases from V and 8 bases from J, leaving 11 bases between. CDR3 length equals 14 residues. Germline values: CDR1 LNHNV, CDR2 YYDKDF (reference sequence). CDR3 sequence: CATSRDLKGHEQFF. The CDR3 nucleotides are TGTGCCACCAGCAGAGATCTCAAGGGTCATGAGCAGTTCTTC.